Shown below are 10 T cell receptor beta chains from a single sample sequenced in a study of response to subunit inactivated influenza vaccine. One entry per CDR3 protein results from TCRdb running MiXCR on the RT-PCR reads. Of 280,000 or so distinct CDR3 sequences in the sample, about a fifth were seen once. The starting material was PBMCs from blood, obtained less than 22 months after vaccination. Source of these receptors: a man between 50 and 69 years old who received an inactivated influenza vaccine.

This chain connects TRBV29-1 to TRBJ1-1; no clear D. Germline CDR1 is SQVTM and CDR2 is ANQGSEA. The CDR3 length is 12 residues. V was shortened by 3 bases and J by 6 bases, with 11 bases between the two germline ends. In DNA, the CDR3 is TGCAGCGTTGATGAGGGTCGGGCTGAAGCTTTCTTT. Translation gives CSVDEGRAEAFF.

This clonotype appeared a few times. The chain has TRBV20-1 and TRBJ1-3; no reliable D call. The CDR3 runs to 13 residues. The V end was cut by 3 bases, the J end by 0 bases, with 6 bases between. Germline CDR1 and CDR2: DFQATT and SNEGSKA (reference sequence). The CDR3 DNA follows: TGCAGTGCTAGCCCTTCCTCTGGAAACACCATATATTTT. Its translation is CSASPSSGNTIYF.

This clonotype was counted only a few times. This chain uses TRBV5-1 with TRBJ2-1; D not resolved. The CDR3 has 16 amino acids. Trimming removed 4 bases at V and 1 base at J, with 15 bases between. Germline V lookup: CDR1 SGHRS, CDR2 YFSETQ. The CDR3 region is CASSPGSSTSYNEQFF. The CDR3 bases are TGCGCCAGCAGCCCGGGTTCTTCTACTTCCTACAATGAGCAGTTCTTC.

The chain uses TRBV20-1 and TRBJ1-5; 7 positions agree with TRBD1. The germline CDR1 and CDR2 sequences are DFQATT and SNEGSKA (reference sequence). V dropped 0 bases and J dropped 5; count of bases not matched to a gene: 4. The CDR3 contains 14 residues. CDR3 nucleotide sequence: TGCAGTGCTAGAGATAGACAGGGCGATCAGCCCCAGCATTTT. It specifies CSARDRQGDQPQHF.

This clonotype was detected ten times or more. V is TRBV7-6 and J is TRBJ1-1; a possible D gene is TRBD1 (6 bases). Germline CDR1 is SGHVS and CDR2 is FNYEAQ. Between the trimmed V and J ends, which lost 5 bases and 5 bases, there was a span of 12 bases. This CDR3 region has 13 residues. The CDR3 here is CASSETRGTEAFF. The CDR3 nucleotides read TGTGCCAGCAGCGAAACCAGGGGTACTGAAGCTTTCTTT.

The V call is TRBV2, the J call TRBJ2-7; 14 bases are a match to TRBD2. Germline loops: CDR1 SNHLY, CDR2 FYNNEI. CDR3 length equals 15 residues. V lost 6 bases and J lost 5; bases outside the gene matches: 6. CDR3 sequence (DNA): TGTGCCAGCAGCAGACTAGCGGGAGGGCCACACGAGCAGTACTTC. Translation: CASSRLAGGPHEQYF.

The chain joins TRBV7-9 to TRBJ1-2; D unresolved. Trimming removed 4 bases from V and 4 bases from J, with 19 bases in between. This CDR3 contains 16 residues. Per the germline V gene, CDR1 is SEHNR and CDR2 is FQNEAQ (reference sequence). CDR3 coding DNA: TGTGCCAGCAGCTCGAGCCCTTCGGCAGGTCTCTATGGCTACACCTTC. As protein: CASSSSPSAGLYGYTF.

The chain uses TRBV4-1 and TRBJ2-2, with TRBD2 matching over 9 bases. Germline values: CDR1 MGHRA, CDR2 YSYEKL. V lost 6 bases, J lost 5 bases, and 7 bases stayed unmatched. The CDR3 is 15 residues long. The CDR3 DNA reads as TGCGCCAGCAGTCCGCGGGGGGGCGGAACCGGGGAGCTGTTTTTT. Translated: CASSPRGGGTGELFF.

There are a few counts of this clonotype. The J gene is TRBJ1-5, the V gene TRBV2; tentatively, D is TRBD1 (6 bases). The CDR3 totals 16 residues. Germline V CDR1 and CDR2: SNHLY, FYNNEI. V was clipped by 4 bases and J by 0 bases, with 13 bases between them. The CDR3 DNA reads as TGTGCCAGCAGTGGCCGGGACATCCCTAGCAATCAGCCCCAGCATTTT. Translating gives CASSGRDIPSNQPQHF.

This clonotype was detected only a few times. The CDR3 bases are TGTGCCAGCAGCCAAGATAGGGGGGGATCCGAGACCCAGTACTTC. It translates to CASSQDRGGSETQYF. J is TRBJ2-5 and V is TRBV4-2; D may be TRBD2 (7 bases). Germline CDR1 LGHNA, CDR2 YNFKEQ. This CDR3 is 15 amino acids long. V was trimmed by 0 bases and J by 5 bases, leaving 13 bases between them.